The 9 T cell receptor beta chains below were found in one sample sequenced in a study of cytomegalovirus exposure and HLA in healthy donors. This table comes from immunoSEQ multiplex PCR, and its TCRdb copy is limited to in-frame clones, with some not included. The sample shows tens of thousands of clones, over 85% of them seen only once. Specimen: PBMCs. The receptors originated from a woman between 18 and 30 years old in good health and CMV-seronegative.

This clone was recorded a few times. In the same sample, other DNA sequences code for this CDR3. The chain is built from TRBV29-1 and TRBJ2-3; possible D gene TRBD2, 6 bases. This CDR3 is 13 amino acids long. Trimming left V 4 bases short and J 3 bases short, with 11 bases between. The germline CDR1 and CDR2 sequences are SQVTM and ANQGSEA. The CDR3 protein is CSVVGGVTDTQYF. CDR3 coding DNA: TGCAGCGTTGTTGGCGGGGTAACAGATACGCAGTATTTT.

The chain recombines TRBV6-5 with TRBJ2-3; D may be TRBD1 (5 bases). The CDR3 consists of 14 residues. The germline V gene encodes CDR1 MNHEY and CDR2 SVGAGI. V gave up 7 bases and J gave up 3 bases, with 14 bases separating them. Written as DNA, the CDR3 is TGTGCCAGCACGGCACAGGACCCTACAGATACGCAGTATTTT. As protein: CASTAQDPTDTQYF.

The chain carries TRBV5-1 and TRBJ2-1; 8 bases are shared with TRBD2. J was trimmed by 8 bases and V by 0 bases; bases with no gene match: 10. The CDR3 is 16 residues long. Germline V gene data show CDR1 as SGHRS and CDR2 as YFSETQ. The CDR3 spells CASSLASRGGLDEQFF. CDR3 DNA: TGCGCCAGCAGCTTGGCCTCTCGCGGGGGGCTCGATGAGCAGTTCTTC.

This clone has just one count. This chain joins TRBV28 and TRBJ2-7; D is perhaps TRBD1 (6 bases). CDR1 and CDR2 from the germline V gene are MDHEN and SYDVKM. V lost 3 bases and J lost 1, with 22 bases in between. The CDR3 is 18 amino acids. The CDR3 nucleotides are TGTGCCAGCAGTTTTAGTTTAGGACAGCCGACAATTTCCTACGAGCAGTACTTC. As protein: CASSFSLGQPTISYEQYF. The variable domain in full, completed from reference TRBV28 and TRBJ2-7, reads DVKVTQSSRYLVKRTGEKVFLECVQDMDHENMFWYRQDPGLGLRLIYFSYDVKMKEKGDIPEGYSVSREKKERFSLILESASTNQTSMYLCASSFSLGQPTISYEQYFGPGTRLTVT.

This sequence joins TRBV6-5 and TRBJ1-2; TRBD1 matches at 7 bases. CDR3 length equals 15 residues. J was trimmed by 2 bases and V by 2 bases; bases with no gene match: 5. From germline, CDR1 is MNHEY and CDR2 SVGAGI. CDR3 bases: TGTGCCAGCAGTTACCAACAACAGGGGAACTATGGCTACACCTTC. Translating gives CASSYQQQGNYGYTF.

The chain is built from TRBV7-9 and TRBJ2-3; TRBD1 might be the D (6 bases). V was trimmed by 1 base and J by 3 bases, leaving 17 bases between them. CDR3 length: 17 amino acids. The germline V gene encodes CDR1 SEHNR and CDR2 FQNEAQ (reference sequence). The CDR3 loop is CASSLVSARGRTDTQYF. The CDR3 nucleotides read TGTGCCAGCAGCTTAGTTTCGGCCAGGGGAAGAACAGATACGCAGTATTTT.

The chain combines TRBV19 with TRBJ1-5; 9 bases map to TRBD1. The J segment lost 4 bases and the V segment lost 5 bases, leaving 9 bases of the junction unmatched. The CDR3 consists of 16 residues. The V gene's germline CDR1 is LNHDA and CDR2 SQIVND (reference sequence). Here the CDR3 DNA reads TGTGCCAGTAGTTGGGGACAGGGTGGCCAAAATCAGCCCCAGCATTTT. This codes for CASSWGQGGQNQPQHF.

The chain combines TRBV12-5 with TRBJ2-1; a weak D match, TRBD1 (6 bases). Trimming shortened V by 5 bases and J by 4 bases, and 21 bases separated the two germline ends. Germline V lookup: CDR1 LGHNT, CDR2 FRNRAP. The CDR3 sequence is 17 residues long. The CDR3 coding sequence is TGTGCTAGTGGTCTCGGAATACAGGGAGATCGGTACAATGAGCAGTTCTTC. It encodes CASGLGIQGDRYNEQFF.

The chain employs TRBV15 and TRBJ1-4; TRBD1 might be the D (6 bases). The CDR3 consists of 15 residues. Germline CDR1 is LNHNV and CDR2 is YYDKDF (reference sequence). V was pared by 5 bases and J by 8 bases, with 18 bases between. The CDR3 here is CATSERGGAEEKLFF. The DNA for the CDR3 is TGTGCCACCAGCGAGAGGGGGGGGGCGGAAGAAAAACTGTTTTTT.